Here is one T cell receptor beta chain with its context. Its antigen is unknown. CDR1 is SGHNT and CDR2 is YYREEE in the germline V gene (reference sequence). Trimming cost V 2 bases and J 4 bases, with 12 bases left between them. The CDR3 loop spans 14 amino acids. TCRdb's copy holds only in-frame clones and misses some; the assay was immunoSEQ multiplex PCR. Of millions of clones in the sample, 85% to 95% were seen once. The data derive from a study of shared clonotypes between healthy human individuals. Whole-study findings and limits: Clonotypes shared by all four donors outscored non-shared clonotypes in generation probability.

J is TRBJ2-5 and V is TRBV5-4; D call uncertain. The material sequenced was naive CD4+ T cells sorted from blood. Documented subset: CD45RA+ positively selected. The sequence came from a man aged 18 to 29 in good health. CDR3 residues: CASSFRSQLETQYF. In DNA, the CDR3 is TGTGCCAGCAGCTTCCGGAGCCAGTTAGAGACCCAGTACTTC. The full variable domain, its missing parts supplied by reference TRBV5-4 and TRBJ2-5, is ETGVTQSPTHLIKTRGQQVTLRCSSQSGHNTVSWYQQALGQGPQFIFQYYREEENGRGNFPPRFSGLQFPNYSSELNVNALELDDSALYLCASSFRSQLETQYFGPGTRLLVL.